This T cell receptor beta chain emerged from a study of a mutant IDH1 vaccine in newly diagnosed glioma. Comment on this clone: Its specificity is not known.

Clones were read by immunoSEQ multiplex PCR, and TCRdb kept only the in-frame ones, dropping some. The repertoire holds about 56,000 clones, with 80% to 85% as singletons. The sample's time point: week 47, end of study. Topical imiquimod accompanied each vaccine dose, which consisted of 300 ug of mutant IDH1 20-mer peptide. Per germline, CDR1 MNHEY and CDR2 SMNVEV (reference sequence). The V end was cut by 6 bases, the J end by 4 bases, with 16 bases between. The CDR3 spans 15 residues. The input for sequencing was PBMCs, taken from a glioma patient whose treatment included an IDH1 peptide vaccine. The chain uses TRBV27 and TRBJ1-5; weak D call: TRBD1 (5 bases). This TCR was sampled from a woman aged 50 to 60 with glioma. The CDR3 nucleotides are TGTGCCAGCAGGATGGACGGCCAGGGAAATCAGCCCCAGCATTTT. Its translation is CASRMDGQGNQPQHF.